This T cell receptor beta chain originates from a study of T cells after yellow fever vaccination. Study outcomes and limitations: Detected again after the booster were most primary-vaccination clones, at nearly 97% CD4 and 80% to 90% CD8. Peaking faster, on day 5 versus 15, the secondary response was nonetheless weaker.

This clonotype was seen just once. Its antigen is undetermined. After removal of 6 bases from V and 4 bases from J, the junction contained 8 bases not matched to a gene. The V gene's germline CDR1 is SQVTM and CDR2 ANQGSEA. The CDR3 sequence is 14 residues long. TCRdb re-called the 5' RACE reads through MiXCR, storing one row per CDR3 protein. There are hundreds of thousands of distinct CDR3 sequences in the sample; roughly a sixth occur only once, and 15% to 20% lies in the top ten. Sequenced here: PBMCs, sampled before the yellow fever booster vaccination. J is TRBJ2-7 and V is TRBV29-1; 11 positions agree with TRBD2. The TCR originated in a man younger than 30 who received the YFV17D yellow fever vaccine. This CDR3 reads CSVLAGGQGYEQYF. The DNA for the CDR3 is TGCAGCGTCTTAGCGGGGGGGCAGGGGTACGAGCAGTACTTC.